This TCR beta chain came from a study of metastatic and nonmetastatic thyroid tumors. Turning to the study itself: Where malignant and benign thyroid patients were concerned, repertoires were compared across blood and tumor or nodule tissue.

This clone is classed as medium-sized. As yet, its antigen is unknown. Among the patients, none had received any treatment before thyroid surgery. The CDR3 contains 16 residues. Germline values: CDR1 MDHEN, CDR2 SYDVKM. V lost 5 bases to trimming and J lost 9 bases, with 26 bases between them. General study findings and limits: Malignant tumors reportedly showed significantly higher TCR beta diversity than benign nodules in both blood and tumor.

As handled by the study authors: What underpinned the distant-metastasis classifier for papillary thyroid cancer was the set of CDR3 differences across clinicopathological groups. MiXCR was used by TCRdb to re-call the PCR reads. These V and J calls originate from TCRdb's pipeline instead of the authors' own analysis. Found here are 20,000 to 25,000 clones, approximately 11% of them singletons; the top ten hold just under 30%. The rearrangement joins TRBV28 to TRBJ2-7; possibly TRBD2 for D (6 bases). Sample: blood. The sequence was collected from a female donor with papillary thyroid cancer or a benign thyroid nodule (not recorded which). Some clones in this sample may be carry-over from other donors' samples. The CDR3 DNA reads TGTGCCAGCAGTATTCATTGGGCTAGCGAGGACAAAGGGCAGTACTTC. Its protein is CASSIHWASEDKGQYF. Based on the CDR3 plus reference TRBV28 and TRBJ2-7, the full variable domain is DVKVTQSSRYLVKRTGEKVFLECVQDMDHENMFWYRQDPGLGLRLIYFSYDVKMKEKGDIPEGYSVSREKKERFSLILESASTNQTSMYLCASSIHWASEDKGQYFGPGTRLTVT.